This T cell receptor (beta chain) was profiled in a study of blood T cell repertoires in COVID-19. Background on the study: T cells, B-cell-depleted T cells, or PBMCs provided the cDNA or gDNA that served as material.

The study recruited people aged roughly 18 to 100 years across under 25 US areas. Cohort allocation depended upon clinical history that participants reported. Source study methods: Estimation of nucleated cell counts relied on the amplification of reference gene primers. Using immunoSEQ multiplex PCR, the repertoire was profiled, and TCRdb retains in-frame clones only, with some absent. V and J calls and clone size follow that table, whereas D and trimming were derived from the DNA. The top ten hold around 2.4% of the sample, which has some 200,000 clones, roughly 90% seen once. V lost 0 bases and J lost 1; bases outside the gene matches: 10. From germline, CDR1 is LGHNA and CDR2 YSLEER. The CDR3 has 20 residues.

Sample: PBMCs or T cells enriched from blood (not recorded which). This TCR derives from a woman in her 30s who had recovered from COVID-19. The rearrangement uses TRBV4-3 and TRBJ2-4; 12 bases agree with TRBD2. The CDR3 bases are TGCGCCAGCAGCCAAGATGAAGCTAGCGGGGGGGCGAAGGCCAAAAACATTCAGTACTTC. Translation: CASSQDEASGGAKAKNIQYF.